The 23 T cell receptor beta chains below all came from one sample that was sequenced in a study of response to subunit inactivated influenza vaccine. TCRdb independently ran MiXCR on the RT-PCR reads; one entry per CDR3 protein. This table has 500,000 to 600,000 distinct CDR3 sequences, roughly 12% appearing once. The same sample was also studied in work on T cells expressing NK-cell markers. That source adds: The authors generated TCR beta cDNA through 5'RACE template switching with UMIs.

The sample in question was PBMCs from blood, obtained on the day of vaccination. These TCRs come from a man aged 50 to 60 who received an inactivated influenza vaccine.

This clonotype was picked up a small number of times. The gene calls are TRBV5-1 and TRBJ2-6; D not certain. Trimming took 4 bases from V and 3 from J, leaving 11 bases between them. Germline-derived CDR1 and CDR2 are SGHRS and YFSETQ. CDR3 length: 15 amino acids. The CDR3 DNA follows: TGCGCCAGCAGCATCCAGGTCGTTGGGGCCAACGTCCTGACTTTC. Protein sequence: CASSIQVVGANVLTF. The full variable domain, rest sourced from reference TRBV5-1 and TRBJ2-6, is KAGVTQTPRYLIKTRGQQVTLSCSPISGHRSVSWYQQTPGQGLQFLFEYFSETQRNKGNFPGRFSGRQFSNSRSEMNVSTLELGDSALYLCASSIQVVGANVLTFGAGSRLTVL.

This clonotype occurred many times. The V call is TRBV7-2, the J call TRBJ2-5; maybe TRBD2 (6 bases). Germline assignment: CDR1 SGHTA and CDR2 FQGNSA. CDR3 length: 13 residues. V lost 5 bases and J 3 bases, leaving 10 bases between the germline ends. As DNA, the CDR3 is TGTGCCAGCAGCAGTAGCGGAAAAGAGACCCAGTACTTC. This codes for CASSSSGKETQYF.

V gene TRBV6-5 combines with J gene TRBJ1-4, with a weak D call TRBD1 (5 bases). Germline V gene data show CDR1 as MNHEY and CDR2 as SVGAGI. This CDR3 has 14 amino acids. V lost 0 bases, J lost 8 bases, and 10 bases lay in between. Here the CDR3 reads CASSYSAGREKLFF. The DNA for the CDR3 is TGTGCCAGCAGTTACTCGGCAGGGCGGGAAAAACTGTTTTTT.

Points on this clonotype: This CDR3 fails to terminate in the conserved phenylalanine or tryptophan, so it likely reflects a read error. This chain uses TRBV20-1 with TRBJ2-1; 8 nucleotides align to TRBD2. From germline, CDR1 is DFQATT and CDR2 SNEGSKA (reference sequence). V shed 5 bases and J 6 bases; nucleotides not matched to a gene: 9. This CDR3 contains 14 residues. CDR3: CSAQGSGRVNEQFL. The DNA for the CDR3 is TGCAGTGCTCAGGGGAGCGGGAGAGTCAATGAGCAGTTCCTC.

This clonotype showed up many times. The chain employs TRBV14 and TRBJ2-3; D is possibly TRBD1 or TRBD2 (5 bases each). Trimming removed 5 bases at V and 0 bases at J, with 9 bases between. This CDR3 spans 14 amino acids. The germline V gene has CDR1 SGHDN and CDR2 FVKESK. The CDR3 region has the DNA TGTGCCAGCAGCTTATGGGGGAGCACAGATACGCAGTATTTT. It translates to CASSLWGSTDTQYF.

The V and J genes are TRBV12-3 or TRBV12-4 and TRBJ1-6, with no clear D. This CDR3 spans 14 amino acids. The V end was cut by 2 bases, the J end by 7 bases, with 9 bases between. The chain's CDR3 is CASSLTRLNSPLHF. The CDR3 DNA sequence: TGTGCCAGCAGTTTAACAAGGTTGAATTCACCCCTCCACTTT.

This clonotype was observed a few times. V usage is TRBV12-3 or TRBV12-4 and J usage is TRBJ1-2; D may be TRBD1 (6 bases). V dropped 6 bases and J dropped 7 bases, with 15 bases sitting between them. The CDR3 sequence is 13 residues long. CDR3 sequence (DNA): TGTGCCAGCAGCCTTAGGGGGGGTCTTGGCTACACCTTC. It yields the protein CASSLRGGLGYTF.

The chain uses TRBV9 and TRBJ2-1; TRBD2 matches at 8 bases. V gave up 2 bases and J gave up 5 bases; unmatched junction bases: 6. The CDR3 covers 15 residues. Germline V CDR1 and CDR2: SGDLS, YYNGEE. The CDR3, as DNA: TGTGCCAGCAGCGTCAAACTAGCGGAGAACAATGAGCAGTTCTTC. Amino acids: CASSVKLAENNEQFF.

This clonotype has just a few counts. The rearrangement joins TRBV13 to TRBJ1-6, with D maybe TRBD1 (5 bases). This CDR3 comprises 21 residues. V was shortened by 2 bases and J by 0 bases, with 23 bases between the two germline ends. Germline V gene sequence: CDR1 PRHDT, CDR2 FYEKMQ (reference sequence). CDR3 residues: CASSLTGRARTQSSYNSPLHF. The CDR3 DNA reads as TGTGCCAGCAGCTTAACGGGGCGAGCGAGGACCCAGAGCTCCTATAATTCACCCCTCCACTTT.

The chain employs TRBV25-1 and TRBJ2-1, with 7 bases that match TRBD2. CDR3 length: 16 residues. Germline assignment: CDR1 MGHDK and CDR2 SYGVNS. V gave up 8 bases and J gave up 3 bases; unmatched junction bases: 13. The CDR3 region has the DNA TGTGCCAGCCCGGGTATTGGCGGGAGTATCTACAATGAGCAGTTCTTC. This sequence encodes CASPGIGGSIYNEQFF.

The V gene is TRBV6-2 or TRBV6-3, the J gene TRBJ2-7, with D tentatively TRBD2 (5 bases). CDR1 is MNHEY, CDR2 SVGEGT, per germline. V was shortened by 9 bases and J by 4 bases, with 19 bases between the two germline ends. This CDR3 region has 14 residues. The CDR3 protein is CASGPFRRMYEQYF. Here the CDR3 DNA reads TGTGCCAGTGGCCCCTTCAGGAGGATGTACGAGCAGTACTTC.

The V gene is TRBV4-2, the J gene TRBJ2-3; D ambiguous. The CDR3 loop spans 14 amino acids. V lost 0 bases to trimming and J lost 2 bases, with 6 bases between them. Germline V lookup: CDR1 LGHNA, CDR2 YNFKEQ. The chain's CDR3 is CASSQDRYTDTQYF. The CDR3 coding sequence is TGTGCCAGCAGCCAAGATCGGTACACAGATACGCAGTATTTT.

This clonotype was seen more than once but under ten times. Germline and junction disagree at one end, which may indicate a read error. The chain is built from TRBV12-3 or TRBV12-4 and TRBJ2-5, with D possibly matching TRBD1 (6 bases). CDR3 size: 14 residues. This CDR3 reads CASSTLDSQETQYF. The CDR3 DNA is TGTGCCAGCAGTACGTTGGACAGCCAAGAGACCCAGTACTTT.

This clonotype has a handful of counts. The chain couples TRBV11-1 to TRBJ2-1; D gene ambiguous. Germline assignment: CDR1 SGHAT and CDR2 FQDESV (reference sequence). The CDR3 loop spans 17 amino acids. Trimming pared 7 bases from V and 0 bases from J, leaving 19 bases between. In nucleotides, the CDR3 is TGTGCCAGCACCTCCTCGACGGGCTCCAGCTCCTACAATGAGCAGTTCTTC. Translating gives CASTSSTGSSSYNEQFF.

V and J are TRBV19 and TRBJ2-3; D is ambiguous. There are 15 residues in the CDR3. Germline lookup yields CDR1 LNHDA and CDR2 SQIVND (reference sequence). Trimming shortened V by 2 bases and J by 1 base, and 10 bases separated the two germline ends. CDR3 region: CASSISPARTDTQYF. Written as DNA, the CDR3 is TGTGCCAGTAGTATATCGCCCGCCCGCACAGATACGCAGTATTTT.

This clonotype was observed a few times. The chain is built from TRBV7-9 and TRBJ1-4; D possibly corresponds to TRBD1 (6 bases). The CDR3 has 12 amino acids. Trimming removed 4 bases at V and 8 bases at J, with 8 bases between. The germline CDR1 and CDR2 sequences are SEHNR and FQNEAQ (reference sequence). The CDR3 loop reads CASSSGAEKLFF. In DNA, the CDR3 is TGTGCCAGCAGCTCGGGGGCCGAAAAACTGTTTTTT.

This clonotype came up many times. The gene calls are TRBV6-6 and TRBJ2-2; 8 bases map to TRBD2. The CDR3 runs to 13 residues. J gave up 3 bases and V 8 bases, and 2 bases lay outside the gene matches. The germline V gene encodes CDR1 MNHNY and CDR2 SVGAGI (reference sequence). The CDR3 DNA reads as TGTGCCAGCTTAGCGGGGTACACCGGGGAGCTGTTTTTT. This translates into CASLAGYTGELFF.

This CDR3 reads CASSPISTRNYGYTF. The DNA for the CDR3 is TGTGCCAGCAGCCCCATTAGTACCCGGAACTATGGCTACACCTTC. V gene TRBV7-9 combines with J gene TRBJ1-2, with D hard to call. The germline gives CDR1 SEHNR, CDR2 FQNEAQ (reference sequence). CDR3 size: 15 residues. With 5 bases removed from V and 2 bases from J, the gap between germline ends came to 15 bases.

This clonotype was observed a few times. The rearrangement uses TRBV6-2 or TRBV6-3 and TRBJ1-1, with 10 bases identical to TRBD1. This CDR3 contains 14 residues. Trimming cost V 6 bases and J 1 base; bases outside gene matches: 2. Looked up from germline, CDR1 is MNHEY and CDR2 is SVGEGT. CDR3 sequence: CASRWTGGNTEAFF. CDR3 nucleotide sequence: TGTGCCAGCAGGTGGACAGGGGGGAACACTGAAGCTTTCTTT.

This clonotype appeared many times. The V and J genes are TRBV5-1 and TRBJ2-2, with unresolved D. The CDR3 contains 15 residues. Trimming removed 3 bases at V and 2 bases at J, with 11 bases between. Germline CDR1 is SGHRS and CDR2 is YFSETQ. In DNA, the CDR3 is TGCGCCAGCAGCTCGAGTGGGCTTAACACCGGGGAGCTGTTTTTT. It translates to CASSSSGLNTGELFF.

This clonotype was detected only a few times. The V gene is TRBV5-1, the J gene TRBJ1-5; the D gene is possibly TRBD1 (6 bases). The CDR3 has 15 residues. Germline V gene sequence: CDR1 SGHRS, CDR2 YFSETQ. Trimming removed 0 bases at V and 3 bases at J, with 10 bases between. CDR3 nucleotide sequence: TGCGCCAGCAGCTTGGGAGGGGGATTCAATCAGCCCCAGCATTTT. Translated, it gives CASSLGGGFNQPQHF.

This clonotype appeared a few times. The chain recombines TRBV29-1 with TRBJ1-1, with D maybe TRBD1 (5 bases). Germline V gives CDR1 SQVTM, CDR2 ANQGSEA. This CDR3 is 13 amino acids long. The V end was cut by 6 bases, the J end by 0 bases, with 11 bases between. The CDR3 DNA reads as TGCAGCGTCCTGGGACGTATGAACACTGAAGCTTTCTTT. It yields the protein CSVLGRMNTEAFF.

The chain employs TRBV10-3 and TRBJ2-7, with 13 bases matching TRBD2. The germline CDR1 and CDR2 sequences are ENHRY and SYGVKD. This CDR3 comprises 16 residues. Trimming took 6 bases from V and 5 from J; bases not matched to a gene: 10. CDR3 loop: CAISIIPGLAGNEQYF. Written as DNA, the CDR3 is TGTGCCATCAGCATTATTCCGGGACTAGCGGGAAACGAGCAGTACTTC.